One sample yielded the 20 T cell receptor beta chains listed below, sequenced in a study of blood T cells in healthy people across ages. It was with a sample-barcoded 5' primer and a J-beta primer mix that a second PCR of about 6 to 12 cycles was run. TCRdb re-derived calls from the 5' RACE reads in MiXCR, one entry per CDR3 protein. The table has 900,000 to 950,000 distinct CDR3 sequences, about 28% seen once. These data were likewise used in another study, on T cells of mothers and their children.

The specimen was blood. These receptors all come from a middle-aged woman in good health.

There are a few counts of this clonotype. This chain uses TRBV7-9 with TRBJ2-5, with TRBD1 matching 8 bases. Trimming cost V 5 bases and J 0 bases; bases outside gene matches: 8. There are 16 residues in the CDR3. Germline-derived CDR1 and CDR2 are SEHNR and FQNEAQ (reference sequence). DNA of the CDR3: TGTGCCAGCAGCCCACCCGGGACAGGTTACCAAGAGACCCAGTACTTC. It translates to CASSPPGTGYQETQYF.

As concerns this clonotype: An end of the junction differs from the germline gene, which may be a read error. The rearrangement uses TRBV25-1 and TRBJ2-3; 10 bases align to TRBD1. Germline CDR1 MGHDK, CDR2 SYGVNS. The CDR3 extends over 17 amino acids. CDR3 protein: CASSGSPRDRGTDRQYF. As DNA, the CDR3 is TGTGCCAGCAGTGGATCGCCCCGGGACAGGGGCACAGATAGGCAGTATTTT.

V is TRBV18 and J is TRBJ1-5; tentative D call: TRBD1 (6 bases). Deletions cut 3 bases from V and 6 bases from J, with 12 bases between. Germline V gives CDR1 KGHSH, CDR2 LQKENI. The CDR3 loop spans 14 amino acids. The CDR3: CASSPEQGGQPQHF. The CDR3 region has the DNA TGTGCCAGCTCACCGGAACAGGGAGGTCAGCCCCAGCATTTT.

This clonotype has just a few counts. The chain recombines TRBV18 with TRBJ1-4; a weak D match, TRBD1 (6 bases). The CDR3 is 14 amino acids. CDR1 is KGHSH and CDR2 is LQKENI in the germline V gene. Trimming stripped 6 bases from V and 3 bases from J, with 11 bases between. The CDR3 loop reads CASSRGQPNEKLFF. In DNA, the CDR3 is TGTGCCAGCTCGCGAGGACAGCCTAATGAAAAACTGTTTTTT.

This clonotype came up a few times. The gene calls are TRBV6-6 and TRBJ2-3; 12 bases line up with TRBD2. Trimming cost V 8 bases and J 4 bases; bases outside gene matches: 4. Germline lookup yields CDR1 MNHNY and CDR2 SVGAGI (reference sequence). The CDR3 loop spans 14 amino acids. Written as DNA, the CDR3 is TGTGCCAGCGTCACTAGCGGGGGGTCAGATACGCAGTATTTT. Its translation is CASVTSGGSDTQYF.

The rearrangement links TRBV12-3 or TRBV12-4 to TRBJ1-5, with D unresolved. With 1 base removed from V and 3 bases from J, the gap between germline ends came to 10 bases. The CDR3 loop spans 15 amino acids. CDR3 in amino acids: CASSLGVSTNQPQHF. CDR3 nucleotide sequence: TGTGCCAGCAGTTTAGGGGTCTCGACCAATCAGCCCCAGCATTTT.

About this clonotype itself: The junction departs from the called germline gene at one end, perhaps through a read error. V gene TRBV14 combines with J gene TRBJ2-3; D unclear. The CDR3 is 14 residues long. Per germline, CDR1 SGHDN and CDR2 FVKESK. This CDR3 reads CASSPSRSTDTRYF. CDR3 in DNA: TGTGCCAGCAGCCCCTCGAGGAGCACAGATACGCGGTATTTT.

The CDR3 reads CASSGYRDEQYF. Here the CDR3 DNA reads TGTGCCAGCAGTGGATATAGGGACGAGCAGTACTTC. V usage is TRBV6-1 and J usage is TRBJ2-7; D not resolved. V gave up 4 bases and J gave up 5 bases, with 9 bases separating them. The CDR3 length is 12 residues. CDR1 is MNHNS and CDR2 is SASEGT in the germline V gene.

In its sample, this clonotype was seen once. One junction end does not reproduce the germline sequence, and a read error may be involved. The chain employs TRBV7-8 and TRBJ2-3, with TRBD2 matching over 9 bases. Germline CDR1 and CDR2: SGHVS and FQNEAQ. The CDR3 covers 16 residues. CDR3 nucleotide sequence: TGTGCCAGCAGCTTAGCATTAGCGGGGGCGGCGGATATGCAGTATTTT. The encoded protein is CASSLALAGAADMQYF. Full variable domain (rest looked up from reference TRBV7-8 and TRBJ2-3): GAGVSQSPRYKVAKRGQDVALRCDPISGHVSLFWYQQALGQGPEFLTYFQNEAQLDKSGLPSDRFFAERPEGSVSTLKIQRTQQEDSAVYLCASSLALAGAADMQYFGPGTRLTVL.

There are a few counts of this clonotype. V gene TRBV28 combines with J gene TRBJ1-2; D is uncertain. Trimming took off 2 bases at V and 7 bases at J, with 8 bases between the two ends. The germline CDR1 and CDR2 sequences are MDHEN and SYDVKM. The CDR3 is made up of 12 amino acids. The CDR3 coding sequence is TGTGCCAGCAGTTTAAGGCAGACTGGCTACACCTTC. It codes for CASSLRQTGYTF.

A note on this clonotype: One end of the junction is discordant with germline, which a read error may explain. This chain uses TRBV11-2 with TRBJ2-1, with D unresolved. CDR3 length: 11 residues. Germline V CDR1 and CDR2: SGHAT, FQNNGV. The CDR3 DNA is TGTGCCGGCAGCCCGGGCAATGAGCAGTTCTTC. It specifies CAGSPGNEQFF.

This clonotype was counted a few times. A much larger clone differs from this one at a single base, so this may be a read error. V gene TRBV7-9 combines with J gene TRBJ1-1; D is unresolved. CDR3 length: 12 amino acids. The germline gives CDR1 SEHNR, CDR2 FQNEAQ (reference sequence). CDR3: CAGSSWDTEAFF. In DNA form, the CDR3 reads TGTGCCGGCAGCTCCTGGGACACTGAAGCTTTCTTT.

In nucleotides, the CDR3 is TGCGCCAGCAGCCGTCAGGCCACGAACACTGAAGCTTTCTTT. Its translation is CASSRQATNTEAFF. This chain joins TRBV5-1 and TRBJ1-1; D is uncertain. This CDR3 contains 14 residues. Germline V CDR1 and CDR2: SGHRS, YFSETQ. Trimming removed 4 bases from V and 1 base from J, with 11 bases in between.

This clonotype appeared many times. The V gene is TRBV20-1, the J gene TRBJ2-7, with a weak D call TRBD1 (5 bases). This CDR3 region has 16 residues. The V end was cut by 0 bases, the J end by 0 bases, with 15 bases between. Germline V gene data show CDR1 as DFQATT and CDR2 as SNEGSKA (reference sequence). The CDR3 spells CSARDETDRSSYEQYF. CDR3 DNA sequence: TGCAGTGCTAGAGACGAGACAGATCGAAGCTCCTACGAGCAGTACTTC.

This clonotype was counted a few times. Mismatch with germline at one junction end may stem from a read error. The V call is TRBV5-6, the J call TRBJ1-2; tentative D call: TRBD1 (5 bases). Germline-derived CDR1 and CDR2 are SGHDT and YYEEEE. The CDR3 sequence is 15 residues long. The CDR3 sequence is CASSLERWGNCGYTF. CDR3 nucleotide sequence: TGTGCCAGCAGCCTGGAGCGGTGGGGGAACTGTGGCTACACCTTC.

This clonotype was recorded at least ten times. V is TRBV29-1 and J is TRBJ2-7; TRBD1 matches at 8 bases. V lost 3 bases, J lost 6 bases, and 7 bases stayed unmatched. This CDR3 spans 13 amino acids. Germline CDR1 and CDR2: SQVTM and ANQGSEA. CDR3 DNA: TGCAGCGTTGAGGACAGGGTAGCATCCGAGCAGTACTTC. Translation gives CSVEDRVASEQYF.

The rearrangement joins TRBV7-6 to TRBJ1-1, with D unclear. The V gene lost 1 base and the J gene lost 1 base, with 10 bases spanning the gap. Germline V gene sequence: CDR1 SGHVS, CDR2 FNYEAQ. This CDR3 comprises 15 residues. CDR3 sequence reads: CASSLDPFENTEAFF. DNA for the CDR3: TGTGCCAGCAGCTTAGATCCATTCGAGAACACTGAAGCTTTCTTT.

This clonotype was counted many times. The rearrangement joins TRBV6-5 to TRBJ2-1; TRBD2 matches at 10 bases. The CDR3 contains 16 residues. The germline CDR1 and CDR2 sequences are MNHEY and SVGAGI. Trimming cost V 4 bases and J 6 bases; bases outside gene matches: 9. As DNA, the CDR3 is TGTGCCAGCAGTTCCCCCTTGGCTAGCGGGGGCAATGAGCAGTTCTTC. Translating it yields CASSSPLASGGNEQFF.

This clonotype was seen repeatedly, ten times or more. The chain carries TRBV7-9 and TRBJ2-5, with 7 bases fitting TRBD2. This CDR3 is 13 amino acids long. CDR1 is SEHNR and CDR2 is FQNEAQ in the germline V gene (reference sequence). V was clipped by 7 bases and J by 2 bases; unmatched bases: 4. CDR3 in amino acids: CASIPGGQETQYF. CDR3 sequence (DNA): TGTGCCAGCATCCCGGGAGGACAAGAGACCCAGTACTTC.

This clonotype came up a few times. This rearrangement joins TRBV12-5 to TRBJ2-1; D gene unclear. Per the germline V gene, CDR1 is LGHNT and CDR2 is FRNRAP. Trimming left V 3 bases short and J 3 bases short, with 9 bases between. This CDR3 region has 14 residues. The chain's CDR3 is CASGFGGFYNEQFF. In DNA form, the CDR3 reads TGTGCTAGTGGTTTCGGCGGATTCTACAATGAGCAGTTCTTC.